This is a list of T cell receptor beta chains from one sample in a study of blood T cell repertoires in COVID-19. Sequenced by immunoSEQ multiplex PCR; TCRdb stores in-frame clones only, minus some. The top ten clones hold approximately 8.2% of a sample with some 160,000 clones, 85% of them seen once. The sequenced sample consisted of peripheral blood. These receptors were collected from a woman aged 80 or older with COVID-19, enrolled during active disease. Each CDR3 is given with its conserved first and last residue.

J	V	length	CDR3
TRBJ1-5	TRBV19	14	CASSPAGFNQPQHF
TRBJ2-5	TRBV3-1/TRBV3-2	15	CATQTSGGAGETQYF
TRBJ1-3	TRBV28	13	CASRRGPGNTIYF
TRBJ2-7	TRBV4-1	15	CASSQSGLDLYEQYF
TRBJ1-2	TRBV4-1	14	CASSRTGAPRGYTF
TRBJ1-1	TRBV5-1	14	CASSLGQGVTEAFF
TRBJ2-2	TRBV9	15	CASSGGLAHTGELFF
TRBJ2-5	TRBV7-3	14	CASSSSGPGETQYF
TRBJ1-3	TRBV7-9	17	CASSETDGQGIGNTIYF
TRBJ2-7	TRBV28	13	CASSTLTSYEQYF
TRBJ1-5	TRBV5-1	15	CASSWTTGRNQPQHF
TRBJ2-1	TRBV2	13	CASSAERRNEQFF